This TCR beta chain was observed in a study of response to subunit inactivated influenza vaccine. Study results and limitations: There was a suggestion from the authors that each seasonal influenza vaccination recruits few new T cells.

CDR1 SGHKS and CDR2 YYEKEE come from the germline V gene (reference sequence). This CDR3 contains 14 residues. The V and J ends lost 4 bases and 4 bases respectively, with 14 bases between them. Using its own MiXCR run on the RT-PCR reads, TCRdb lists one record per CDR3 protein. The profile covers approximately 520,000 distinct CDR3 sequences, with approximately 16% appearing a single time and over 2.5% taken by the ten largest. Note on this clonotype: The antigen is unknown.

Material: CD4+ T cells sorted from PBMCs, obtained less than 30 months after vaccination. The source is a man between 50 and 69 years old who received an inactivated influenza vaccine. The chain employs TRBV5-5 and TRBJ2-5; D may match TRBD1 or TRBD2 (5 bases each). CDR3 in amino acids: CASSRGTFGETQYF. The CDR3 DNA follows: TGTGCCAGCAGCCGAGGGACGTTTGGAGAGACCCAGTACTTC.